Following are 29 T cell receptor beta chains from one sample sequenced in a study of T cells in localized non-small cell lung cancer. The assay was immunoSEQ multiplex PCR, and TCRdb's table has in-frame clones only and misses some. The table has roughly 13,000 clones, around four fifths seen once. Sequencing used peripheral blood, obtained before any cancer treatment. The origin of the receptors is a male donor at least 60 years old with stage I squamous cell lung carcinoma.

DNA of the CDR3: TGTGCCAGCAGTTTCGGGACTAGCGGGACAACAGGGCAGTACTTC. Encoded protein: CASSFGTSGTTGQYF. The V call is TRBV27, the J call TRBJ2-7, with TRBD2 identical over 13 bases. CDR1 and CDR2 from the germline V gene are MNHEY and SMNVEV (reference sequence). The CDR3 loop spans 15 amino acids. V lost 3 bases to trimming and J lost 9 bases; unmatched junction nucleotides: 8.

The gene calls are TRBV5-1 and TRBJ2-2; no reliable D call. CDR1 and CDR2 from the germline V gene are SGHRS and YFSETQ. V lost 5 bases, J lost 0 bases, and 8 bases lay in between. This CDR3 contains 14 residues. CDR3 amino acids: CASSTSPNTGELFF. CDR3 DNA sequence: TGCGCCAGCAGTACGTCTCCGAACACCGGGGAGCTGTTTTTT.

V usage is TRBV28 and J usage is TRBJ2-1; a weak D match, TRBD2 (6 bases). This CDR3 has 15 residues. Germline values: CDR1 MDHEN, CDR2 SYDVKM. The germline V and J ends were trimmed by 6 bases and 3 bases, with 15 bases remaining between them. CDR3 sequence: CASSSGEVGYNEQFF. CDR3 nucleotide sequence: TGTGCCAGCAGCTCGGGAGAGGTGGGCTACAATGAGCAGTTCTTC. Using reference TRBV28 and TRBJ2-1 for the parts outside the CDR3, the full variable domain is DVKVTQSSRYLVKRTGEKVFLECVQDMDHENMFWYRQDPGLGLRLIYFSYDVKMKEKGDIPEGYSVSREKKERFSLILESASTNQTSMYLCASSSGEVGYNEQFFGPGTRLTVL.

This clone showed up just a few times. The gene calls are TRBV15 and TRBJ1-1; a weak D match, TRBD1 (5 bases). This CDR3 spans 13 amino acids. The V gene lost 1 base and the J gene lost 6 bases, with 9 bases spanning the gap. The germline V gene encodes CDR1 LNHNV and CDR2 YYDKDF (reference sequence). Here the CDR3 DNA reads TGTGCCACCAGCAGAGGAAAGGGGCCTGAAGCTTTCTTT. The encoded protein is CATSRGKGPEAFF.

The chain has TRBV6-6 and TRBJ2-1, with D unresolved. Germline-derived CDR1 and CDR2 are MNHNY and SVGAGI (reference sequence). There are 12 residues in the CDR3. V was trimmed by 2 bases and J by 7 bases, leaving 6 bases between them. For the CDR3, the DNA is TGTGCCAGCAGTTACCTTAGTAATGAGCAGTTCTTC. Protein sequence: CASSYLSNEQFF.

The chain employs TRBV29-1 and TRBJ1-1; D remains unclear. Trimming took 1 base from V and 1 from J, leaving 7 bases between them. Germline-derived CDR1 and CDR2 are SQVTM and ANQGSEA. The CDR3 sequence is 13 residues long. The CDR3 DNA is TGCAGCGTTGAAGTGGGCGGGAACACTGAAGCTTTCTTT. It translates to CSVEVGGNTEAFF.

This chain joins TRBV6-6 and TRBJ2-5; 11 bases agree with TRBD2. This CDR3 comprises 15 residues. J lost 4 bases, V lost 6 bases, and 7 bases had no gene match. Germline V gene sequence: CDR1 MNHNY, CDR2 SVGAGI (reference sequence). The CDR3 sequence: CASRPLAGVSETQYF. As DNA, the CDR3 is TGTGCCAGCAGACCACTAGCGGGAGTTTCAGAGACCCAGTACTTC.

This chain links TRBV2 with TRBJ2-5, with TRBD2 matching 8 bases. The CDR3 spans 13 residues. V lost 11 bases, J lost 5 bases, and 10 bases stayed unmatched. Looked up from germline, CDR1 is SNHLY and CDR2 is FYNNEI. CDR3: CAREGIVRETQYF. Here the CDR3 DNA reads TGTGCCCGGGAGGGAATCGTTAGGGAGACCCAGTACTTC. Combining the CDR3 with reference TRBV2 and TRBJ2-5 gives the whole variable domain EPEVTQTPSHQVTQMGQEVILRCVPISNHLYFYWYRQILGQKVEFLVSFYNNEISEKSEIFDDQFSVERPDGSNFTLKIRSTKLEDSAMYFCAREGIVRETQYFGPGTRLLVL.

As for this clone: The junction shows a germline mismatch at one end, possibly a read error. The chain combines TRBV28 with TRBJ2-3; D gene uncertain. The germline V gene encodes CDR1 MDHEN and CDR2 SYDVKM. The CDR3 loop spans 16 amino acids. CDR3 in amino acids: CASSPVALTSTDAQYF. The CDR3 region has the DNA TGTGCCAGCAGCCCAGTGGCTCTCACAAGCACAGATGCGCAGTATTTT.

The chain uses TRBV6-1 and TRBJ2-7; the match to TRBD2 covers 9 bases. Losses at the gene ends were 10 bases for V and 4 bases for J; bases not matched to a gene: 11. This CDR3 has 14 amino acids. The germline V gene encodes CDR1 MNHNS and CDR2 SASEGT. In nucleotides, the CDR3 is TGTGCCATCAGCGGGGGGCGGGGAGTATACGAGCAGTACTTC. Its translation is CAISGGRGVYEQYF.

J is TRBJ2-7 and V is TRBV10-3, with D perhaps TRBD1 or TRBD2 (5 bases each). Germline V CDR1 and CDR2: ENHRY, SYGVKD. The CDR3 has 14 amino acids. V was shortened by 6 bases and J by 2 bases, with 14 bases between the two germline ends. The CDR3 loop reads CAISGVGGTYEQYF. The CDR3 DNA reads TGTGCCATCAGCGGGGTTGGGGGAACCTACGAGCAGTACTTC.

The chain carries TRBV5-4 and TRBJ2-3, with D perhaps matching TRBD2 (5 bases). Per germline, CDR1 SGHNT and CDR2 YYREEE (reference sequence). V was cut by 4 bases and J by 5 bases, with 14 bases left in between. This CDR3 has 14 amino acids. Written as DNA, the CDR3 is TGTGCCAGCAGCCGCCGGGAAGCGCAAGATACGCAGTATTTT. It specifies CASSRREAQDTQYF. The full variable domain, rest sourced from reference TRBV5-4 and TRBJ2-3, is ETGVTQSPTHLIKTRGQQVTLRCSSQSGHNTVSWYQQALGQGPQFIFQYYREEENGRGNFPPRFSGLQFPNYSSELNVNALELDDSALYLCASSRREAQDTQYFGPGTRLTVL.

The rearrangement links TRBV5-1 to TRBJ2-2; the match to TRBD1 covers 7 bases. The junction had 7 bases not matched to a gene; V was cut back by 4 bases and J by 4 bases. CDR1 is SGHRS and CDR2 is YFSETQ in the germline V gene. There are 15 residues in the CDR3. This CDR3 is CASSPRPGGTGELFF. DNA for the CDR3: TGCGCCAGCAGCCCGAGGCCAGGGGGCACCGGGGAGCTGTTTTTT.

The chain links TRBV2 to TRBJ2-3; the D gene is possibly TRBD1 (5 bases). The CDR3 contains 18 residues. From germline, CDR1 is SNHLY and CDR2 FYNNEI. V was trimmed by 6 bases and J by 3 bases, leaving 25 bases between them. CDR3 in DNA: TGTGCCAGCAGGCCAGGGTCGGGTTACGGATACCGTACAGATACGCAGTATTTT. Translated, it gives CASRPGSGYGYRTDTQYF.

As regards this clone: Germline is not matched at one junction end, which may reflect a read error. CDR3 sequence reads: CASSTRTGTVAF. The CDR3, as DNA: TGTGCCAGCAGCACCCGAACCGGGACGGTGGCTTTT. The V and J genes are TRBV7-2 and TRBJ1-4, with a weak D call TRBD1 (5 bases). The CDR3 is made up of 12 amino acids. Germline V gene sequence: CDR1 SGHTA, CDR2 FQGNSA.

Only a few counts were recorded for this clone. V gene TRBV4-1 combines with J gene TRBJ2-1, with D perhaps TRBD1 (6 bases). Trimming removed 0 bases from V and 0 bases from J, with 9 bases in between. Germline CDR1 is MGHRA and CDR2 is YSYEKL. The CDR3 runs 16 residues. CDR3 region: CASSQDPGDSYNEQFF. The CDR3 nucleotides read TGCGCCAGCAGCCAAGATCCAGGGGACTCCTACAATGAGCAGTTCTTC.

The gene calls are TRBV28 and TRBJ2-2, with 7 bases lining up with TRBD2. Per the germline V gene, CDR1 is MDHEN and CDR2 is SYDVKM. The CDR3 totals 20 residues. V shed 3 bases and J 3 bases; nucleotides not matched to a gene: 19. In nucleotides, the CDR3 is TGTGCCAGCAGTTTTCCTTATCGACCGATTAGCGGGTCCCACACCGGGGAGCTGTTTTTT. Its translation is CASSFPYRPISGSHTGELFF. Looking up the rest from reference TRBV28 and TRBJ2-2 gives the full variable domain: DVKVTQSSRYLVKRTGEKVFLECVQDMDHENMFWYRQDPGLGLRLIYFSYDVKMKEKGDIPEGYSVSREKKERFSLILESASTNQTSMYLCASSFPYRPISGSHTGELFFGEGSRLTVL.

This clone turned up a few times. The J gene is TRBJ2-3, the V gene TRBV7-6, with a tentative D call TRBD2 (5 bases). V was shortened by 5 bases and J by 1 base, with 13 bases between the two germline ends. Germline CDR1 reads SGHVS; CDR2 reads FNYEAQ. This CDR3 contains 15 residues. This CDR3 reads CASSPLERRTDTQYF. CDR3 nucleotide sequence: TGTGCCAGCAGCCCCCTGGAGCGGCGCACAGATACGCAGTATTTT. The variable domain in full, with the rest retrieved from reference TRBV7-6 and TRBJ2-3, is GAGVSQSPRYKVTKRGQDVALRCDPISGHVSLYWYRQALGQGPEFLTYFNYEAQQDKSGLPNDRFSAERPEGSISTLTIQRTEQRDSAMYRCASSPLERRTDTQYFGPGTRLTVL.

This sequence joins TRBV4-1 and TRBJ2-3, with D perhaps assigned TRBD1 or TRBD2 (5 bases each). Germline CDR1 and CDR2: MGHRA and YSYEKL. Trimming cost V 6 bases and J 5 bases, with 27 bases left between them. The CDR3 loop spans 18 amino acids. The CDR3 DNA reads TGCGCCAGCAGTCCTTACCCCGGGACCCCTGGGAGTGGAGATACGCAGTATTTT. Amino acids: CASSPYPGTPGSGDTQYF.

This chain joins TRBV11-2 and TRBJ1-1, with 7 nucleotides matching TRBD1. The trim removed 5 bases at V and 4 bases at J, leaving 4 bases unmatched. Germline V lookup: CDR1 SGHAT, CDR2 FQNNGV. The CDR3 sequence is 13 residues long. The CDR3 loop is CASSTTGITEAFF. DNA of the CDR3: TGTGCCAGCAGCACGACAGGGATCACTGAAGCTTTCTTT.

This sequence joins TRBV5-6 and TRBJ2-5; 10 bases agree with TRBD1. Trimming removed 4 bases from V and 5 bases from J; junction bases left unmatched: 8. This CDR3 region has 15 residues. The germline V gene has CDR1 SGHDT and CDR2 YYEEEE. CDR3 sequence: CASSASTGGYETQYF. DNA of the CDR3: TGTGCCAGCAGCGCTTCGACAGGGGGCTATGAGACCCAGTACTTC.

V gene TRBV2 combines with J gene TRBJ1-2, with D uncertain. The CDR3 sequence is 12 residues long. The germline V and J ends were trimmed by 2 bases and 6 bases, with 7 bases remaining between them. Per the germline V gene, CDR1 is SNHLY and CDR2 is FYNNEI. The CDR3, as DNA: TGTGCCAGCAGTGAAAGTGGGGATGGCTACACCTTC. It translates to CASSESGDGYTF.

In its sample, this clone was seen a few times. The rearrangement joins TRBV7-8 to TRBJ2-7, with D perhaps TRBD2 (7 bases). Trimming took 1 base from V and 1 from J, leaving 20 bases between them. Per the germline V gene, CDR1 is SGHVS and CDR2 is FQNEAQ. CDR3 length: 18 residues. The CDR3 DNA reads as TGTGCCAGCAGCTTAGTAGGGGGGGTTTCGGCAGAGTCCTACGAGCAGTACTTC. Its protein product is CASSLVGGVSAESYEQYF.

The V call is TRBV7-6, the J call TRBJ2-3; D uncertain. In germline, CDR1 is SGHVS, CDR2 FNYEAQ. The CDR3 is 14 amino acids. V shed 4 bases and J shed 0 bases, with 8 bases lying between them. CDR3 bases: TGTGCCAGCAGCTCCAGACTGAGCACAGATACGCAGTATTTT. This codes for CASSSRLSTDTQYF.

The J gene is TRBJ1-3, the V gene TRBV9; possible D gene TRBD1, 6 bases. Germline values: CDR1 SGDLS, CDR2 YYNGEE. The V end was cut by 3 bases, the J end by 11 bases, with 9 bases between. This CDR3 is 11 amino acids long. CDR3 amino acids: CASSAGGPIYF. The CDR3 coding sequence is TGTGCCAGCAGCGCGGGGGGGCCCATATATTTT.

The V and J genes are TRBV4-1 and TRBJ2-1; D not certain. V was shortened by 2 bases and J by 4 bases, with 6 bases between the two germline ends. CDR3 length: 13 residues. Germline V gene lookup returns CDR1 MGHRA and CDR2 YSYEKL. Written as DNA, the CDR3 is TGCGCCAGCAGCCAAAGCCCATACAATGAGCAGTTCTTC. This gives the protein CASSQSPYNEQFF.

The gene calls are TRBV10-3 and TRBJ2-1, with 9 bases matching TRBD2. Germline trimming cut 7 bases from V and 6 bases from J; bases unmatched to any gene: 10. The CDR3 consists of 15 residues. Germline V gene sequence: CDR1 ENHRY, CDR2 SYGVKD. The CDR3 sequence is CAITPTSGASNEQFF. For the CDR3, the DNA is TGTGCCATCACCCCGACTAGCGGAGCTTCCAATGAGCAGTTCTTC.

The CDR3 loop reads CSVGQSADTQYF. CDR3 in DNA: TGCAGCGTTGGCCAGTCAGCAGATACGCAGTATTTT. The V call is TRBV29-1, the J call TRBJ2-3; no clear D gene. Trimming removed 4 bases at V and 4 bases at J, with 9 bases between. The length of the CDR3 is 12 residues. Germline CDR1 and CDR2: SQVTM and ANQGSEA.

This chain links TRBV29-1 with TRBJ2-1; perhaps TRBD2 as D (5 bases). Germline loops: CDR1 SQVTM, CDR2 ANQGSEA. Trimming cost V 0 bases and J 0 bases, with 9 bases left between them. This CDR3 is 15 amino acids long. In nucleotides, the CDR3 is TGCAGCGTTGAAGATAGGCGGGTCTCCTACAATGAGCAGTTCTTC. It codes for CSVEDRRVSYNEQFF.